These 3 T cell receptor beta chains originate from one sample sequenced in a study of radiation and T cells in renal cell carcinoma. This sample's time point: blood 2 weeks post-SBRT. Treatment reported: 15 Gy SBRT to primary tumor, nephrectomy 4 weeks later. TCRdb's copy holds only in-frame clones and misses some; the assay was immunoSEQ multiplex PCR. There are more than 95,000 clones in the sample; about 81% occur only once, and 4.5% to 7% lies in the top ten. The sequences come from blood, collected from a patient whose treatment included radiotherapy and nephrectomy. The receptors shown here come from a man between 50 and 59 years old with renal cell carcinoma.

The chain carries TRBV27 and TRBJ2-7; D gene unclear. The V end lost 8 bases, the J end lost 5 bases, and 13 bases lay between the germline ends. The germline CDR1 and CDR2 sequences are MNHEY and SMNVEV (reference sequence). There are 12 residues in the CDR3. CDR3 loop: CASSKTADEQYF. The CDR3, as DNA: TGTGCCAGCTCAAAGACTGCGGACGAGCAGTACTTC.

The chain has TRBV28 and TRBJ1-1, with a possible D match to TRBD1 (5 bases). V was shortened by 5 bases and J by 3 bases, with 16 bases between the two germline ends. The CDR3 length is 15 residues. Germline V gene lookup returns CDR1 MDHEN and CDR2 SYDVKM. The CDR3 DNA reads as TGTGCCAGCAGTCCGCCGGGACGCGGGTACACTGAAGCTTTCTTT. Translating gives CASSPPGRGYTEAFF.

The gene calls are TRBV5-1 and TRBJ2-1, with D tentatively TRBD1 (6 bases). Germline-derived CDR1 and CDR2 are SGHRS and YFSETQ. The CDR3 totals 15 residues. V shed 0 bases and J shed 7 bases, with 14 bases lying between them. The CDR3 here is CASSLAVGQSNEQFF. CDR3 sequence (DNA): TGCGCCAGCAGCTTGGCCGTTGGACAGTCGAATGAGCAGTTCTTC. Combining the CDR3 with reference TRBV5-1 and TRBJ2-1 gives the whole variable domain KAGVTQTPRYLIKTRGQQVTLSCSPISGHRSVSWYQQTPGQGLQFLFEYFSETQRNKGNFPGRFSGRQFSNSRSEMNVSTLELGDSALYLCASSLAVGQSNEQFFGPGTRLTVL.